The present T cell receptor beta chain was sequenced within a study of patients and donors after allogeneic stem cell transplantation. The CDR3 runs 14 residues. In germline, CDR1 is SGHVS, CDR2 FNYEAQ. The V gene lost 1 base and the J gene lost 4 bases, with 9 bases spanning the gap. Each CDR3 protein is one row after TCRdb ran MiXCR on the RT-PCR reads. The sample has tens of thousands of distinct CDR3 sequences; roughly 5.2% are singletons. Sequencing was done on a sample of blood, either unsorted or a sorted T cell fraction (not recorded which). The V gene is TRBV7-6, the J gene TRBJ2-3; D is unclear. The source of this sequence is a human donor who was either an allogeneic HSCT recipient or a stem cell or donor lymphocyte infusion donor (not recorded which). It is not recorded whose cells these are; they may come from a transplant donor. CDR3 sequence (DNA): TGTGCCAGCAGCTTAGACAACCCACCAGATACGCAGTATTTT. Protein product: CASSLDNPPDTQYF.